These 22 T cell receptor beta chains were all obtained from the same sample, sequenced in a study of shared clonotypes between healthy human individuals. The protocol was immunoSEQ multiplex PCR, while the TCRdb copy is restricted to in-frame clones and leaves out a portion. The repertoire holds about 1.1 million clones, with 75% to 85% as singletons. Source material: memory CD4+ T cells from PBMCs. Indicated subset: CD45RA-negative fraction. Receptors originate from a man in his late teens or twenties in good health. Some clones in this sample may be carry-over from other donors' samples.

The genes are TRBV15 and TRBJ1-2, with 8 bases matching TRBD1. Germline V gives CDR1 LNHNV, CDR2 YYDKDF (reference sequence). The CDR3 runs to 14 residues. Germline trimming cut 0 bases from V and 8 bases from J; bases unmatched to any gene: 5. CDR3 amino acids: CATSRDLTGEGYTF. In DNA, the CDR3 is TGTGCCACCAGCAGAGATTTGACAGGGGAGGGCTACACCTTC.

This clone appeared once. The rearrangement links TRBV27 to TRBJ2-4, with D tentatively TRBD1 (6 bases). The V end lost 6 bases, the J end lost 7 bases, and 19 bases lay between the germline ends. The length of the CDR3 is 15 residues. Germline values: CDR1 MNHEY, CDR2 SMNVEV (reference sequence). The CDR3 loop reads CASSKTTGPRNIQYF. CDR3 DNA sequence: TGTGCCAGCAGCAAAACCACAGGGCCGAGGAACATTCAGTACTTC.

The chain links TRBV5-1 to TRBJ2-2; D may be TRBD1 (6 bases). CDR3 length: 14 residues. Trimming took off 0 bases at V and 5 bases at J, with 8 bases between the two ends. Per germline, CDR1 SGHRS and CDR2 YFSETQ. CDR3 nucleotides: TGCGCCAGCAGCTTGGCAGGACAGACCGGGGAGCTGTTTTTT. Its translation: CASSLAGQTGELFF.

This clone appeared a few times. This chain uses TRBV18 with TRBJ2-7; TRBD2 aligns across 7 bases. Germline CDR1 reads KGHSH; CDR2 reads LQKENI. V lost 6 bases to trimming and J lost 3 bases; unmatched junction nucleotides: 17. This CDR3 has 17 residues. CDR3 sequence reads: CASSRREWWEGNYEQYF. The CDR3, as DNA: TGTGCCAGCTCTCGGCGGGAATGGTGGGAGGGGAACTACGAGCAGTACTTC. Full variable domain (remainder filled in from reference TRBV18 and TRBJ2-7): NAGVMQNPRHLVRRRGQEARLRCSPMKGHSHVYWYRQLPEEGLKFMVYLQKENIIDESGMPKERFSAEFPKEGPSILRIQQVVRGDSAAYFCASSRREWWEGNYEQYFGPGTRLTVT.

The chain is built from TRBV11-2 and TRBJ2-1, with a tentative D call TRBD1 (6 bases). V was shortened by 5 bases and J by 9 bases, with 20 bases between the two germline ends. Germline V gene data show CDR1 as SGHAT and CDR2 as FQNNGV. CDR3 length: 15 amino acids. DNA for the CDR3: TGTGCCAGCAGCCTGGCCCGACCAGGGGCGGTTGAGCAGTTCTTC. Its protein product is CASSLARPGAVEQFF. Variable domain in full (rest from reference TRBV11-2 and TRBJ2-1): EAGVAQSPRYKIIEKRQSVAFWCNPISGHATLYWYQQILGQGPKLLIQFQNNGVVDDSQLPKDRFSAERLKGVDSTLKIQPAKLEDSAVYLCASSLARPGAVEQFFGPGTRLTVL.

Comments on this clone: At the DNA level, this CDR3 is encoded by other sequences in the same sample as well. The chain has TRBV5-4 and TRBJ1-3; weak D call: TRBD1 (5 bases). Germline V gene sequence: CDR1 SGHNT, CDR2 YYREEE (reference sequence). Trimming left V 4 bases short and J 4 bases short, with 12 bases between. The CDR3 has 14 amino acids. The CDR3 DNA sequence: TGTGCCAGCAGCGGAACAGGATCCGGAAACACCATATATTTT. This sequence encodes CASSGTGSGNTIYF.

The chain couples TRBV23-1 to TRBJ1-2; 9 nucleotides agree with TRBD1. TRBV23-1 has ORF status, its function being uncertain. The junction had 16 bases not matched to a gene; V was cut back by 2 bases and J by 6 bases. This CDR3 spans 18 amino acids. CDR3 residues: CASSQPKPLTGGGDGYTF. The CDR3 nucleotides are TGCGCCAGCAGTCAACCTAAACCCCTGACAGGGGGAGGCGATGGCTACACCTTC.

The J gene is TRBJ2-7, the V gene TRBV19; TRBD2 agrees at 14 bases. Germline lookup yields CDR1 LNHDA and CDR2 SQIVND (reference sequence). The junction had 3 bases not matched to a gene; V was cut back by 4 bases and J by 1 base. CDR3 length: 16 residues. CDR3 residues: CASSKGLAGDSYEQYF. The CDR3 bases are TGTGCCAGTAGTAAGGGACTAGCGGGAGATTCCTACGAGCAGTACTTC.

The rearrangement uses TRBV6-1 and TRBJ1-4, with a weak D call TRBD1 (6 bases). Germline lookup yields CDR1 MNHNS and CDR2 SASEGT. V lost 8 bases to trimming and J lost 5 bases, with 15 bases between them. This CDR3 has 14 amino acids. The CDR3 here is CASYPGAANEKLFF. The CDR3, as DNA: TGTGCCAGCTACCCAGGGGCCGCCAATGAAAAACTGTTTTTT.

V usage is TRBV12-1 and J usage is TRBJ2-7; whether TRBD2, the table's D call, matches the DNA was not checked. TRBV12-1 is termed a pseudogene. The CDR3 consists of 17 residues. The CDR3 DNA reads as TGTGCCAGCAGCCCTACCCCCCTAGCGGGAGTGTTATGGGAGCAGTACTTC. It codes for CASSPTPLAGVLWEQYF.

This clone showed up just a few times. The V gene is TRBV7-2, the J gene TRBJ2-7; TRBD1 might be the D (5 bases). The germline V and J ends were trimmed by 1 base and 0 bases, with 10 bases remaining between them. Germline V lookup: CDR1 SGHTA, CDR2 FQGNSA. The CDR3 contains 15 residues. CDR3 bases: TGTGCCAGCAGCTTAGGACAGACCCGCTCCTACGAGCAGTACTTC. This gives the protein CASSLGQTRSYEQYF.

The V call is TRBV13, the J call TRBJ2-3; 7 bases are shared with TRBD1. The CDR3 has 14 residues. Germline V gives CDR1 PRHDT, CDR2 FYEKMQ (reference sequence). The V gene end was trimmed by 4 bases and the J gene end by 3 bases; junction bases not matched to a gene: 4. For the CDR3, the DNA is TGTGCCAGCAGCTCCCGACAGGGTACAGATACGCAGTATTTT. Protein product: CASSSRQGTDTQYF. Based on the CDR3 plus reference TRBV13 and TRBJ2-3, the full variable domain is AAGVIQSPRHLIKEKRETATLKCYPIPRHDTVYWYQQGPGQDPQFLISFYEKMQSDKGSIPDRFSAQQFSDYHSELNMSSLELGDSALYFCASSSRQGTDTQYFGPGTRLTVL.

This chain joins TRBV6-5 and TRBJ2-2, with 7 nucleotides matching TRBD2. The CDR3 spans 14 residues. The V gene's germline CDR1 is MNHEY and CDR2 SVGAGI. V lost 5 bases and J lost 1; bases outside the gene matches: 1. The CDR3 bases are TGTGCCAGCAGTAAGCGGGGGAACACCGGGGAGCTGTTTTTT. Translation gives CASSKRGNTGELFF.

The chain is built from TRBV5-4 and TRBJ2-1; 9 positions agree with TRBD2. This CDR3 has 16 residues. From germline, CDR1 is SGHNT and CDR2 YYREEE (reference sequence). The junction had 10 bases not matched to a gene; V was cut back by 5 bases and J by 4 bases. This CDR3 is CASSPPGLAGYNEQFF. The DNA of the CDR3 is TGTGCCAGCAGTCCCCCCGGGCTAGCGGGATACAATGAGCAGTTCTTC.

V usage is TRBV4-3 and J usage is TRBJ1-2; D is unclear. Looked up from germline, CDR1 is LGHNA and CDR2 is YSLEER. V lost 1 base and J lost 7, with 10 bases in between. The CDR3 is 13 amino acids. This CDR3 reads CASSQGGGFGYTF. The CDR3 DNA sequence: TGCGCCAGCAGCCAAGGGGGTGGGTTTGGCTACACCTTC.

The V and J genes are TRBV7-2 and TRBJ1-2; 9 bases map to TRBD1. Per germline, CDR1 SGHTA and CDR2 FQGNSA. After removal of 2 bases from V and 3 bases from J, the junction contained 1 base not matched to a gene. This CDR3 contains 14 residues. The CDR3 is CASSLTGGYYGYTF. CDR3 DNA sequence: TGTGCCAGCAGCTTAACAGGGGGCTACTATGGCTACACCTTC.

The rearrangement links TRBV11-2 to TRBJ2-7, with D maybe TRBD1 (6 bases). V was shortened by 5 bases and J by 1 base, with 12 bases between the two germline ends. This CDR3 contains 14 residues. Germline values: CDR1 SGHAT, CDR2 FQNNGV. The CDR3 reads CASSATTGSYEQYF. Written as DNA, the CDR3 is TGTGCCAGCAGCGCAACGACAGGATCCTACGAGCAGTACTTC.

J is TRBJ2-7 and V is TRBV18, with 10 positions matching TRBD1. The CDR3 spans 14 residues. After removal of 2 bases from V and 6 bases from J, the junction contained 4 bases not matched to a gene. Germline lookup yields CDR1 KGHSH and CDR2 LQKENI. CDR3 in amino acids: CASSPVGTGVEQYF. The CDR3 bases are TGTGCCAGCTCACCAGTAGGGACAGGGGTCGAGCAGTACTTC.

DNA of the CDR3: TGTGCCAGCAGCGAAAGACTAGCGGGACCGAAAGAGACCCAGTACTTC. It translates to CASSERLAGPKETQYF. V is TRBV5-4 and J is TRBJ2-5; 11 bases match TRBD2. The J segment lost 3 bases and the V segment lost 4 bases, leaving 8 bases of the junction unmatched. CDR3 length: 16 residues. The germline gives CDR1 SGHNT, CDR2 YYREEE (reference sequence). Based on the CDR3 plus reference TRBV5-4 and TRBJ2-5, the full variable domain is ETGVTQSPTHLIKTRGQQVTLRCSSQSGHNTVSWYQQALGQGPQFIFQYYREEENGRGNFPPRFSGLQFPNYSSELNVNALELDDSALYLCASSERLAGPKETQYFGPGTRLLVL.

The rearrangement joins TRBV5-1 to TRBJ1-1, with D unclear. The V and J ends lost 1 base and 4 bases respectively, with 20 bases between them. The CDR3 loop spans 17 amino acids. Germline CDR1 reads SGHRS; CDR2 reads YFSETQ. Written as DNA, the CDR3 is TGCGCCAGCAGCTTGAAGGTTGTGGGAAAACGGACCACTGAAGCTTTCTTT. Translating it yields CASSLKVVGKRTTEAFF. The whole variable domain, filled in from reference TRBV5-1 and TRBJ1-1, reads KAGVTQTPRYLIKTRGQQVTLSCSPISGHRSVSWYQQTPGQGLQFLFEYFSETQRNKGNFPGRFSGRQFSNSRSEMNVSTLELGDSALYLCASSLKVVGKRTTEAFFGQGTRLTVV.

This chain joins TRBV4-2 and TRBJ2-3; 10 bases map to TRBD2. The CDR3 loop spans 16 amino acids. Germline CDR1 is LGHNA and CDR2 is YNFKEQ. The V gene end was trimmed by 4 bases and the J gene end by 1 base; junction bases not matched to a gene: 5. The CDR3 coding sequence is TGTGCCAGCAGCCTTGGACTAGCGGAAGGCACAGATACGCAGTATTTT. Residues: CASSLGLAEGTDTQYF.

This clone was observed a few times. The J gene is TRBJ1-4, the V gene TRBV5-5; D is unresolved. Per the germline V gene, CDR1 is SGHKS and CDR2 is YYEKEE (reference sequence). CDR3 length equals 13 residues. Trimming took 4 bases from V and 2 from J, leaving 6 bases between them. The CDR3 loop is CASSPDTNEKLFF. In nucleotides, the CDR3 is TGTGCCAGCAGCCCGGACACTAATGAAAAACTGTTTTTT.